This entry lists 10 T cell receptor beta chains sequenced from one sample in a study of blood T cell repertoires in COVID-19 (dated by TCRdb to the early 2020s). Library preparation was by the immunoSEQ multiplex PCR assay. In TCRdb, the immuneACCESS table is reduced to in-frame sequences with V and J assigned. These tables do not hold every clone; where another copy was compared, an unresolved V gene accounts for under half, and the others remain unexplained. The sample includes around 150,000 clones, with around 81% observed a single time. The biggest ten clones account for 6% of the sample. Sequenced material: PBMCs or T cells enriched from blood (not recorded which). These receptor sequences come from a man aged 40-49 years who had recovered from COVID-19.

This clone was counted only a few times. The rearrangement links TRBV2 to TRBJ2-3; TRBD1 agrees at 10 bases. This CDR3 is built from 14 residues. The V segment lost 9 bases and the J segment 3 bases; nucleotides outside the gene matches: 6. The germline gives CDR1 SNHLY, CDR2 FYNNEI. This CDR3 reads CASARTGGTDTQYF. The DNA for the CDR3 is TGTGCCAGTGCCCGGACAGGGGGGACAGATACGCAGTATTTT. The entire variable domain, with the rest obtained from reference TRBV2 and TRBJ2-3, is as follows: EPEVTQTPSHQVTQMGQEVILRCVPISNHLYFYWYRQILGQKVEFLVSFYNNEISEKSEIFDDQFSVERPDGSNFTLKIRSTKLEDSAMYFCASARTGGTDTQYFGPGTRLTVL.

The chain has TRBV12-5 and TRBJ1-4; D not resolved. The CDR3 consists of 11 residues. V was clipped by 3 bases and J by 7 bases, with 3 bases between them. The germline gives CDR1 LGHNT, CDR2 FRNRAP. The DNA for the CDR3 is TGTGCTAGTGGTTTCGGTGAAAAACTGTTTTTT. Protein sequence: CASGFGEKLFF.

CDR3 loop: CAVRDRGPYGYTF. The CDR3 nucleotides read TGTGCCGTTCGGGACAGGGGGCCCTATGGCTACACCTTC. The chain recombines TRBV12-3 or TRBV12-4 with TRBJ1-2, with 12 bases identical to TRBD1. The V segment lost 11 bases and the J segment 4 bases; nucleotides outside the gene matches: 5. This CDR3 is 13 amino acids long.

This clone occurred a few times. The genes are TRBV27 and TRBJ1-2; 7 bases are a match to TRBD1. The CDR3 length is 12 residues. From germline, CDR1 is MNHEY and CDR2 SMNVEV (reference sequence). J lost 6 bases, V lost 6 bases, and 4 bases had no gene match. CDR3 coding DNA: TGTGCCAGCAGCCGGACAGGAGATGGCTACACCTTC. It translates to CASSRTGDGYTF.

V gene TRBV10-1 combines with J gene TRBJ2-7, with TRBD1 matching 8 bases. CDR3 length: 12 amino acids. The V segment lost 7 bases and the J segment 3 bases; nucleotides outside the gene matches: 2. Germline V gene sequence: CDR1 WNHNN, CDR2 SYGVQD (reference sequence). This CDR3 is CASNDRGYEQYF. In DNA, the CDR3 is TGCGCCAGCAACGACAGGGGCTACGAGCAGTACTTC.

The gene calls are TRBV12-3 or TRBV12-4 and TRBJ1-6; D remains unclear. V was trimmed by 6 bases and J by 7 bases, leaving 7 bases between them. This CDR3 comprises 12 residues. DNA for the CDR3: TGTGCCAGCAGCCGTTTAAATTCACCCCTCCACTTT. Its protein is CASSRLNSPLHF.

This chain joins TRBV3-1 (or the pseudogene TRBV3-2) and TRBJ2-3; D unclear. The CDR3 consists of 15 residues. The germline V gene encodes CDR1 LGHDT and CDR2 YNNKEL (reference sequence). V dropped 0 bases and J dropped 5 bases, with 12 bases sitting between them. The CDR3 region has the DNA TGTGCCAGCAGCCAAGAGACCGGGTCGGAAGATACGCAGTATTTT. Translating it yields CASSQETGSEDTQYF.

The rearrangement links TRBV19 to TRBJ2-1, with 9 bases that match TRBD2. The CDR3 contains 14 residues. The V and J ends lost 7 bases and 4 bases, in that order; junction bases with no gene match: 5. CDR1 and CDR2 from the germline V gene are LNHDA and SQIVND (reference sequence). The CDR3 DNA reads TGTGCCAGTATGCCCAGCGGGGGGTACAATGAGCAGTTCTTC. Translated: CASMPSGGYNEQFF. Variable domain in full (rest from reference TRBV19 and TRBJ2-1): DGGITQSPKYLFRKEGQNVTLSCEQNLNHDAMYWYRQDPGQGLRLIYYSQIVNDFQKGDIAEGYSVSREKKESFPLTVTSAQKNPTAFYLCASMPSGGYNEQFFGPGTRLTVL.

The chain uses TRBV10-1 and TRBJ1-6, with 8 bases aligning to TRBD1. Germline-derived CDR1 and CDR2 are WNHNN and SYGVQD (reference sequence). Unmatched junction bases numbered 5, after V lost 3 bases and J lost 10 bases. The CDR3 totals 14 residues. The CDR3 loop is CASSDGTGRSPLHF. CDR3 sequence (DNA): TGCGCCAGCAGTGATGGGACAGGCCGCTCACCCCTCCACTTT.

The chain joins TRBV5-4 to TRBJ1-1; no clear D. The CDR3 is 13 residues long. Trimming took off 1 base at V and 1 base at J, with 5 bases between the two ends. Germline CDR1 reads SGHNT; CDR2 reads YYREEE (reference sequence). CDR3 protein: CASSLTANTEAFF. In nucleotides, the CDR3 is TGTGCCAGCAGCTTGACAGCGAACACTGAAGCTTTCTTT.